The 20 T cell receptor beta chains given below trace back to one sample, sequenced in a study of T cells in Graves' hyperthyroidism and ophthalmopathy. RNA transcripts yielded amplified TCR beta CDR3 regions. During a first-round RT-PCR of the TCR CDR3, the HTBI primer set was used. TCRdb re-called the multiplex PCR reads with MiXCR, one entry per CDR3 protein. The table lists about 700,000 distinct CDR3 sequences, approximately 42% of them singletons. The sample consisted of peripheral blood or thyroid tissue (not recorded which). These receptors were collected from an adult man with Graves' disease, either hyperthyroidism or ophthalmopathy (not recorded which).

This clonotype turned up a few times. One end of the junction varies from germline; a read error may be responsible. This chain connects TRBV7-9 to TRBJ1-2; no clear D gene. There are 14 residues in the CDR3. Germline assignment: CDR1 SEHNR and CDR2 FQNEAQ (reference sequence). Here the CDR3 DNA reads TGCGCCAGCAGCCTCAGACATGCACTCCTTGGCTACACCTTC. Translating gives CASSLRHALLGYTF.

V usage is TRBV29-1 and J usage is TRBJ1-2; tentative D call: TRBD1 (5 bases). The germline V and J ends were trimmed by 3 bases and 0 bases, with 8 bases remaining between them. The CDR3 is 13 residues long. CDR1 is SQVTM and CDR2 is ANQGSEA in the germline V gene. CDR3: CSVEGLPNYGYTF. DNA of the CDR3: TGCAGCGTTGAGGGGCTTCCTAACTATGGCTACACCTTC.

The chain combines TRBV11-3 with TRBJ2-7; D is possibly TRBD2 (5 bases). CDR3 length: 14 amino acids. The V gene's germline CDR1 is SGHNT and CDR2 YENEEA. Trimming left V 2 bases short and J 5 bases short, with 13 bases between. This CDR3 is CASSLTPGGDEQYF. CDR3 DNA: TGTGCCAGCAGCTTAACCCCAGGAGGCGACGAGCAGTACTTC.

The chain couples TRBV24-1 to TRBJ1-4; D perhaps matches TRBD1 (5 bases). V lost 3 bases to trimming and J lost 3 bases, with 16 bases between them. Germline CDR1 reads KGHDR; CDR2 reads SFDVKD. This CDR3 has 17 residues. The CDR3 sequence is CATSDRQTQGSNEKLFF. In DNA form, the CDR3 reads TGTGCCACCAGTGATCGACAAACGCAGGGATCTAATGAAAAACTGTTTTTT.

This chain uses TRBV11-2 with TRBJ1-4; D gene uncertain. The ends were cut back, 1 base at V and 6 bases at J, with 9 bases in the middle. This CDR3 has 14 amino acids. The germline gives CDR1 SGHAT, CDR2 FQNNGV. Here the CDR3 DNA reads TGTGCCAGCAGCTTAGGGTCAACGGATGAAAAACTGTTTTTT. It translates to CASSLGSTDEKLFF.

This clonotype occurred many times. CDR3 residues: CASRRQGSNEKLFF. CDR3 DNA: TGTGCCAGCAGAAGACAGGGGTCTAATGAAAAACTGTTTTTT. V and J are TRBV2 and TRBJ1-4, with 8 bases matching TRBD1. CDR1 is SNHLY, CDR2 FYNNEI, per germline. There are 14 residues in the CDR3. The junction had 3 bases not matched to a gene; V was cut back by 6 bases and J by 3 bases. The complete variable domain, with remaining parts taken from reference TRBV2 and TRBJ1-4, reads EPEVTQTPSHQVTQMGQEVILRCVPISNHLYFYWYRQILGQKVEFLVSFYNNEISEKSEIFDDQFSVERPDGSNFTLKIRSTKLEDSAMYFCASRRQGSNEKLFFGSGTQLSVL.

This clonotype was counted a single time. The V gene is TRBV29-1, the J gene TRBJ1-5, with no clear D. The germline V gene encodes CDR1 SQVTM and CDR2 ANQGSEA. This CDR3 spans 11 amino acids. Trimming took 8 bases from V and 2 from J, leaving 7 bases between them. The CDR3 coding sequence is TGCAGCCAGTCAGGCAATCAGCCCCAGCATTTT. This codes for CSQSGNQPQHF.

The chain couples TRBV10-3 to TRBJ1-1; TRBD1 matches 9 bases. After removal of 6 bases from V and 0 bases from J, the junction contained 2 bases not matched to a gene. The CDR3 spans 14 residues. Germline values: CDR1 ENHRY, CDR2 SYGVKD. CDR3 in amino acids: CAIRGQGVNTEAFF. DNA of the CDR3: TGTGCCATCAGGGGACAGGGCGTGAACACTGAAGCTTTCTTT.

The V and J genes are TRBV5-5 and TRBJ1-2; the match to TRBD1 covers 7 bases. The germline V gene has CDR1 SGHKS and CDR2 YYEKEE (reference sequence). The CDR3 runs to 17 residues. V trimming: 1 base; J trimming: 2 bases; junction bases outside the gene matches: 11. CDR3 sequence reads: CASSLYVTGYPNYGYTF. The CDR3 DNA follows: TGTGCCAGCAGCTTGTACGTGACAGGGTATCCCAACTATGGCTACACCTTC.

This clonotype was seen many times. This chain uses TRBV7-9 with TRBJ2-5; 9 bases agree with TRBD2. V dropped 5 bases and J dropped 4; count of bases not matched to a gene: 5. This CDR3 region has 14 residues. The germline gives CDR1 SEHNR, CDR2 FQNEAQ (reference sequence). The CDR3 DNA reads TGTGCCAGCAGCCGGGGAGCGGGAGGAGAGACCCAGTACTTC. The encoded protein is CASSRGAGGETQYF.

This sequence joins TRBV2 and TRBJ1-1, with TRBD1 as a possible D gene (6 bases). The germline V and J ends were trimmed by 7 bases and 1 base, with 16 bases remaining between them. Germline assignment: CDR1 SNHLY and CDR2 FYNNEI. The CDR3 has 15 residues. The CDR3 region has the DNA TGTGCCAGCACCCTACAGGGCGAGTCGAACACTGAAGCTTTCTTT. It yields the protein CASTLQGESNTEAFF.

The chain joins TRBV2 to TRBJ1-4; 7 bases align to TRBD1. Trimming removed 8 bases from V and 8 bases from J; junction bases left unmatched: 8. CDR1 SNHLY and CDR2 FYNNEI come from the germline V gene. CDR3 length equals 13 residues. The CDR3 loop reads CASLSTGREKLFF. The CDR3 nucleotides read TGTGCCAGCCTCTCGACAGGGCGGGAAAAACTGTTTTTT.

This clonotype was recorded many times. The chain employs TRBV7-9 and TRBJ1-6; no clear D. Germline CDR1 is SEHNR and CDR2 is FQNEAQ (reference sequence). Trimming removed 5 bases from V and 10 bases from J, with 9 bases in between. CDR3 size: 12 residues. This CDR3 reads CASSERLSPLHF. DNA for the CDR3: TGTGCCAGCAGCGAGAGACTATCACCCCTCCACTTT. Full variable domain (outside the CDR3, taken from reference TRBV7-9 and TRBJ1-6): DTGVSQNPRHKITKRGQNVTFRCDPISEHNRLYWYRQTLGQGPEFLTYFQNEAQLEKSRLLSDRFSAERPKGSFSTLEIQRTEQGDSAMYLCASSERLSPLHFGNGTRLTVT.

In its sample, this clonotype was seen a few times. The V and J genes are TRBV7-3 and TRBJ1-1; D might be TRBD1 (5 bases). CDR1 and CDR2 from the germline V gene are SGHTA and FQGTGA. The CDR3 has 14 residues. V was shortened by 8 bases and J by 4 bases, with 17 bases between the two germline ends. This CDR3 reads CASARDPRSTEAFF. DNA for the CDR3: TGTGCCAGCGCCCGGGACCCCAGAAGCACTGAAGCTTTCTTT. Combining the CDR3 with reference TRBV7-3 and TRBJ1-1 gives the whole variable domain GAGVSQTPSNKVTEKGKYVELRCDPISGHTALYWYRQSLGQGPEFLIYFQGTGAADDSGLPNDRFFAVRPEGSVSTLKIQRTERGDSAVYLCASARDPRSTEAFFGQGTRLTVV.

The table lists this clonotype with a count of one. Compared with germline, one end of the junction differs, possibly owing to a read error. The chain links TRBV6-6 to TRBJ1-3; D not resolved. Looked up from germline, CDR1 is MNHNY and CDR2 is SVGAGI (reference sequence). This CDR3 spans 14 amino acids. The CDR3 here is CASSLSSSGNAIYF. CDR3 nucleotide sequence: TGTGCCAGCAGTTTATCAAGCTCTGGAAACGCCATATATTTT.

The chain joins TRBV19 to TRBJ1-1; a possible D gene is TRBD1 (5 bases). V was pared by 6 bases and J by 0 bases, with 17 bases between. Germline loops: CDR1 LNHDA, CDR2 SQIVND (reference sequence). The CDR3 has 16 amino acids. CDR3 DNA: TGTGCCAGTAGCCCGACGGGACGGTCCATGAACACTGAAGCTTTCTTT. Its protein is CASSPTGRSMNTEAFF.

The sample holds many counts of this clonotype. The J gene is TRBJ2-7, the V gene TRBV7-9; 7 bases match TRBD2. J gave up 6 bases and V 0 bases, and 5 bases lay outside the gene matches. Germline values: CDR1 SEHNR, CDR2 FQNEAQ (reference sequence). This CDR3 comprises 14 residues. CDR3 amino acids: CASSLAGGVGEQYF. For the CDR3, the DNA is TGTGCCAGCAGCTTAGCGGGGGGGGTAGGCGAGCAGTACTTC.

The genes are TRBV7-6 and TRBJ2-7; 7 nucleotides line up with TRBD2. CDR1 SGHVS and CDR2 FNYEAQ come from the germline V gene. The CDR3 is 16 residues long. The V segment lost 5 bases and the J segment 9 bases; nucleotides outside the gene matches: 19. CDR3 in amino acids: CASSQGPASGVDGQYF. DNA for the CDR3: TGTGCCAGCAGCCAAGGTCCTGCTAGCGGCGTGGACGGGCAGTACTTC. The full variable domain, completed using reference TRBV7-6 and TRBJ2-7, is GAGVSQSPRYKVTKRGQDVALRCDPISGHVSLYWYRQALGQGPEFLTYFNYEAQQDKSGLPNDRFSAERPEGSISTLTIQRTEQRDSAMYRCASSQGPASGVDGQYFGPGTRLTVT.

The V call is TRBV15, the J call TRBJ1-4; D ambiguous. CDR1 is LNHNV, CDR2 YYDKDF, per germline (reference sequence). V was shortened by 3 bases and J by 7 bases, with 12 bases between the two germline ends. The CDR3 contains 14 residues. The DNA of the CDR3 is TGTGCCACCAGCAGGGGTGGTTTCGGTGAAAAACTGTTTTTT. This gives the protein CATSRGGFGEKLFF.

This clonotype has only a few counts. The chain links TRBV7-9 to TRBJ2-2; no clear D gene. With 3 bases removed from V and 4 bases from J, the gap between germline ends came to 9 bases. Germline CDR1 SEHNR, CDR2 FQNEAQ (reference sequence). CDR3 length: 14 residues. CDR3 bases: TGTGCCAGCAGCTTTTCATTGGGCACCGGGGAGCTGTTTTTT. Protein product: CASSFSLGTGELFF.